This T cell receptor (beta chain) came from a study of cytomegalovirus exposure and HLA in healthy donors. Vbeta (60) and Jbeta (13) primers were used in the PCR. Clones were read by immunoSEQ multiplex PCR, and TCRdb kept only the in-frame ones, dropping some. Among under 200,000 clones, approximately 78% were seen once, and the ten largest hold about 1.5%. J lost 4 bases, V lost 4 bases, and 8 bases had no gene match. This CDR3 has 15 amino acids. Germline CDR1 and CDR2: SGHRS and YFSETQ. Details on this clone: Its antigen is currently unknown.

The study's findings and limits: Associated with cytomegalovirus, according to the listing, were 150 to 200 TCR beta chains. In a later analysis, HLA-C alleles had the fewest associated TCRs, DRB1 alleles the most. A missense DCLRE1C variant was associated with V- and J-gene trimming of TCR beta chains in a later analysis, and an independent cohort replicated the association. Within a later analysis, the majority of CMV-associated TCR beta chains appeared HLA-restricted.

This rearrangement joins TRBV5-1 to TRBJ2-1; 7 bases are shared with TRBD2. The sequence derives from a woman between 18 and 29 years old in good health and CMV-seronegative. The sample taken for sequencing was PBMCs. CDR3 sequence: CASSPGDYIYNEQFF. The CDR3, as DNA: TGCGCCAGCAGCCCGGGGGACTACATATACAATGAGCAGTTCTTC.